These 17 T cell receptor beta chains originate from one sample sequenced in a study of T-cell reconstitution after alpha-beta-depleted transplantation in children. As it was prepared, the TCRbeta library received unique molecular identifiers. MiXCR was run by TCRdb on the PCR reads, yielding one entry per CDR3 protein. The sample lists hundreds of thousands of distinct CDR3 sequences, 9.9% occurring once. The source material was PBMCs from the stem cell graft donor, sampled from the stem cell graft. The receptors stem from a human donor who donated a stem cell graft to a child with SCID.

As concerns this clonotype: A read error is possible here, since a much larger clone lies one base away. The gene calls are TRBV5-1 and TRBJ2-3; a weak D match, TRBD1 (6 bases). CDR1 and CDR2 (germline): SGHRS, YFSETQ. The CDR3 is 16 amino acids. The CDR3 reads CARSLALLGAADTQYF. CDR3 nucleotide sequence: TGCGCCAGAAGCTTGGCCCTTTTGGGGGCGGCAGATACGCAGTATTTT.

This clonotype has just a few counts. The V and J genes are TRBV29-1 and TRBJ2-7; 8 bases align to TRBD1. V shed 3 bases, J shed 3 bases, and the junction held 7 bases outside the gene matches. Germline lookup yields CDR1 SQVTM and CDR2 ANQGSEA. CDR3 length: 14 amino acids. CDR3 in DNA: TGCAGCGTTGATCTCGGCAGGGGGCACTACGAGCAGTACTTC. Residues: CSVDLGRGHYEQYF.

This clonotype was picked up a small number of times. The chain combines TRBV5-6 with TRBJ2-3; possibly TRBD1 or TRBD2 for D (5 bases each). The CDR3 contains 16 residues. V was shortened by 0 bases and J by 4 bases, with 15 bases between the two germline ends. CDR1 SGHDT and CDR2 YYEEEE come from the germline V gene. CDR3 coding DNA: TGTGCCAGCAGCTTGGAACTTCGGCAGGGAGCAGATACGCAGTATTTT. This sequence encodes CASSLELRQGADTQYF. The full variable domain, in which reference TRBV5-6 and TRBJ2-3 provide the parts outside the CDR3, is DAGVTQSPTHLIKTRGQQVTLRCSPKSGHDTVSWYQQALGQGPQFIFQYYEEEERQRGNFPDRFSGHQFPNYSSELNVNALLLGDSALYLCASSLELRQGADTQYFGPGTRLTVL.

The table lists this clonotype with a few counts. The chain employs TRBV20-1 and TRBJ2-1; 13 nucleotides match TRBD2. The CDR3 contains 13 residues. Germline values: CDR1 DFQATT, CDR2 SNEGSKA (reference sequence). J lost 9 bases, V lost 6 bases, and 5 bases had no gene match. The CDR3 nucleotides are TGCAGTGCCCGGGGACTAGCGGGGACTGAGCAGTTCTTC. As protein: CSARGLAGTEQFF.

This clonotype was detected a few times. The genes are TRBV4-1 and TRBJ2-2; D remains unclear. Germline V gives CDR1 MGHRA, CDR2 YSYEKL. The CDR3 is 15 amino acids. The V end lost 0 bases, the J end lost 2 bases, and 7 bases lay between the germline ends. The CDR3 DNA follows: TGCGCCAGCAGCCAAGACCCGGGTAACACCGGGGAGCTGTTTTTT. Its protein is CASSQDPGNTGELFF.

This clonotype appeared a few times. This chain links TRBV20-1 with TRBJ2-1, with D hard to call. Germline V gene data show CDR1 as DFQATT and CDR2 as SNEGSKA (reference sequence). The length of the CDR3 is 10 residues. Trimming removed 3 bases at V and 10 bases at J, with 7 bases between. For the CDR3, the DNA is TGCAGTGCTAGCCAATCGGAGCAGTTCTTC. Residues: CSASQSEQFF.

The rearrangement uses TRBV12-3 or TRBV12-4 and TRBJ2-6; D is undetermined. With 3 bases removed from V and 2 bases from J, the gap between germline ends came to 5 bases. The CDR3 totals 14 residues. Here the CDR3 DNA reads TGTGCCAGCAGTTTTTCGACTGGGGCCAACGTCCTGACTTTC. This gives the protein CASSFSTGANVLTF.

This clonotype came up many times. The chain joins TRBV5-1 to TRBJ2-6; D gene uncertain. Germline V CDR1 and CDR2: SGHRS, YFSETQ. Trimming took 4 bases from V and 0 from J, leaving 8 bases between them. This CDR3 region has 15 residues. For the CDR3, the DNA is TGCGCCAGCAGCCTACTTTCCTCTGGGGCCAACGTCCTGACTTTC. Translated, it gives CASSLLSSGANVLTF.

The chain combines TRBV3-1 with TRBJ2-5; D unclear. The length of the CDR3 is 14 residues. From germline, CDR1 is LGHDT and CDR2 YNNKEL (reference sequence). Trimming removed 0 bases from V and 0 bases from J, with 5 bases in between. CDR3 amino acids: CASSQDPHQETQYF. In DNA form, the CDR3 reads TGTGCCAGCAGCCAAGATCCACACCAAGAGACCCAGTACTTC.

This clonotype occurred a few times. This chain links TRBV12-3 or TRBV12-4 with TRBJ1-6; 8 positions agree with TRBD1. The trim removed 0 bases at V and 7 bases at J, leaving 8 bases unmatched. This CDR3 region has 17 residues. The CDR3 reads CASSLARTGFENSPLHF. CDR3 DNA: TGTGCCAGCAGTTTAGCCCGGACAGGGTTTGAAAATTCACCCCTCCACTTT.

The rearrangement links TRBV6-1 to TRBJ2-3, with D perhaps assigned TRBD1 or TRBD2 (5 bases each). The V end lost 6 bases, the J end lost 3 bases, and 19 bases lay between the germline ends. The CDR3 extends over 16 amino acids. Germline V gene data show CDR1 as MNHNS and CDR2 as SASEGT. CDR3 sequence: CASSRRTGPRTDTQYF. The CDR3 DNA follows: TGTGCCAGCAGCCGACGAACGGGACCCCGGACAGATACGCAGTATTTT.

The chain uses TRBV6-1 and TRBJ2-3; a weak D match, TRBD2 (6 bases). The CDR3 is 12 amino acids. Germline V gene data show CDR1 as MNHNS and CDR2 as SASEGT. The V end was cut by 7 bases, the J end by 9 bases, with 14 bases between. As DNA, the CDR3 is TGTGCCAGCACCGGAGGGGCGTCGACGCAGTATTTT. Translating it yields CASTGGASTQYF.

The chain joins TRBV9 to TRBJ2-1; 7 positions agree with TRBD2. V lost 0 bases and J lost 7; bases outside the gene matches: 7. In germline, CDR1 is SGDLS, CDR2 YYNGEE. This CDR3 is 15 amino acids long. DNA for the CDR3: TGTGCCAGCAGCGTAGCTTCTGGGGGGGGGAATGAGCAGTTCTTC. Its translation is CASSVASGGGNEQFF.

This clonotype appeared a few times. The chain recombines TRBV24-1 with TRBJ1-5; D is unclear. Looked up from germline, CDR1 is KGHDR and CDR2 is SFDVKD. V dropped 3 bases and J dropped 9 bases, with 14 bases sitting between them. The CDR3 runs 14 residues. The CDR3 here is CATSDRQPVRPQHF. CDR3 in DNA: TGTGCCACCAGTGATCGACAACCCGTAAGGCCCCAGCATTTT.

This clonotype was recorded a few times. CDR3 region: CASSRVVEVRGETQYF. As DNA, the CDR3 is TGTGCCAGCAGCCGAGTAGTCGAGGTTCGGGGGGAGACCCAGTACTTC. This chain connects TRBV14 to TRBJ2-5, with a possible D match to TRBD2 (6 bases). Germline V lookup: CDR1 SGHDN, CDR2 FVKESK. V was cut by 4 bases and J by 5 bases, with 20 bases left in between. This CDR3 has 16 amino acids.

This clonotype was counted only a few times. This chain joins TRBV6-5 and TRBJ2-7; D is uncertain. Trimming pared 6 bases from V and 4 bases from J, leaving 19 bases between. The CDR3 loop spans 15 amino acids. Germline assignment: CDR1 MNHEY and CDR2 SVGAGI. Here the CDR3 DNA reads TGTGCCAGCAGCTATGACCCATATCAACCGTACGAGCAGTACTTC. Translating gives CASSYDPYQPYEQYF.

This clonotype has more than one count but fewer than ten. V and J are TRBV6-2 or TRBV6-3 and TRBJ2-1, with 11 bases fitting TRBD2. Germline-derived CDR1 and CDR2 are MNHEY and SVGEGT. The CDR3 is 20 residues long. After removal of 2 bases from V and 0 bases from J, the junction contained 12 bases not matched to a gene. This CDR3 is CASSYRGLAVPSSSYNEQFF. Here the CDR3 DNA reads TGTGCCAGCAGTTACCGGGGACTAGCGGTTCCCTCGAGCTCCTACAATGAGCAGTTCTTC.